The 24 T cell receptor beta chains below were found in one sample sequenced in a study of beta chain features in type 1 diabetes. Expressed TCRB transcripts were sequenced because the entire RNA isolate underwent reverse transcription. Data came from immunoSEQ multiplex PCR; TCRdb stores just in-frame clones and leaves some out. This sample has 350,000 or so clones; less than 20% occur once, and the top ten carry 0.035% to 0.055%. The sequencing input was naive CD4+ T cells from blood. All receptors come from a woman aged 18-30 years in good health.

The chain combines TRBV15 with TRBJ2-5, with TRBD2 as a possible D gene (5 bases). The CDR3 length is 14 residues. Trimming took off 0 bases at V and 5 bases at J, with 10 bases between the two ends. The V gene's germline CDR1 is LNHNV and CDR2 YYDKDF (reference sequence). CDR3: CATSREWTWETQYF. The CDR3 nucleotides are TGTGCCACCAGCAGAGAATGGACTTGGGAGACCCAGTACTTC. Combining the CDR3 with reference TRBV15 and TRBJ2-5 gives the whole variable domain DAMVIQNPRYQVTQFGKPVTLSCSQTLNHNVMYWYQQKSSQAPKLLFHYYDKDFNNEADTPDNFQSRRPNTSFCFLDIRSPGLGDTAMYLCATSREWTWETQYFGPGTRLLVL.

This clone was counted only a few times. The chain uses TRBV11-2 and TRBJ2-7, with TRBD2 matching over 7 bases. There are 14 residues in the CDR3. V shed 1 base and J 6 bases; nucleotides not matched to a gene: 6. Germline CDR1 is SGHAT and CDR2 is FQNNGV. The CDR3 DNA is TGTGCCAGCAGCTTAGCGGGAGGCAATGGCGAGCAGTACTTC. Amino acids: CASSLAGGNGEQYF. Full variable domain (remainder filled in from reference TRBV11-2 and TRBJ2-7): EAGVAQSPRYKIIEKRQSVAFWCNPISGHATLYWYQQILGQGPKLLIQFQNNGVVDDSQLPKDRFSAERLKGVDSTLKIQPAKLEDSAVYLCASSLAGGNGEQYFGPGTRLTVT.

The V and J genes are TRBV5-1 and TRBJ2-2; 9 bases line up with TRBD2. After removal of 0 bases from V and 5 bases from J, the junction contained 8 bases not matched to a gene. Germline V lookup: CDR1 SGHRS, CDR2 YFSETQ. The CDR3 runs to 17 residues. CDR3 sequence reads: CASSLAVAGAETGELFF. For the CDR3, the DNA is TGCGCCAGCAGCTTGGCGGTAGCGGGAGCAGAAACCGGGGAGCTGTTTTTT.

CDR3 sequence reads: CASSRGTGAYEQYF. The CDR3 DNA is TGTGCCAGCAGTCGGGGGACAGGGGCCTACGAGCAGTACTTC. V is TRBV6-6 and J is TRBJ2-7, with TRBD1 matching 10 bases. The trim removed 5 bases at V and 2 bases at J, leaving 3 bases unmatched. Per the germline V gene, CDR1 is MNHNY and CDR2 is SVGAGI (reference sequence). The CDR3 runs 14 residues.

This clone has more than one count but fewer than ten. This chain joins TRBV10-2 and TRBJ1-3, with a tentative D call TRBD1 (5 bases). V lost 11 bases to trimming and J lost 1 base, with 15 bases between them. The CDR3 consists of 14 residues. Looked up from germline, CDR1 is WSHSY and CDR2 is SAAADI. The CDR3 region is CASSTEGSGNTIYF. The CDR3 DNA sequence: TGCGCCTCGTCAACGGAGGGGTCTGGAAACACCATATATTTT.

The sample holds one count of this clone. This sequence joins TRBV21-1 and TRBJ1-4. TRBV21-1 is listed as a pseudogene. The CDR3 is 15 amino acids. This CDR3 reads CASSKADPRGEKLFF. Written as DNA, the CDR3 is TGTGCCAGCAGCAAAGCGGACCCTCGGGGTGAAAAACTGTTTTTT.

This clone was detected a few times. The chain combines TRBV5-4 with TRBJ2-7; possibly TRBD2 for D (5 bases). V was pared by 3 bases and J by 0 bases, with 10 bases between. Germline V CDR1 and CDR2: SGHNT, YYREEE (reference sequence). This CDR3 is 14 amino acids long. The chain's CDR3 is CASSSLGSSYEQYF. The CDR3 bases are TGTGCCAGCAGCTCCCTAGGGAGCTCCTACGAGCAGTACTTC.

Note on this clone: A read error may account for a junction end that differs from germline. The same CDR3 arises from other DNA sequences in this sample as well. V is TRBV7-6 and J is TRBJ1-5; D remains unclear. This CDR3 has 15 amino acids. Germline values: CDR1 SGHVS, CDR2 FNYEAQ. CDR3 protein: CASSLAWGGNQPQHF. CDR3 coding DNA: TGTGCCAGCAGCCTAGCCTGGGGAGGCAATCAGCCCCAGCATTTT.

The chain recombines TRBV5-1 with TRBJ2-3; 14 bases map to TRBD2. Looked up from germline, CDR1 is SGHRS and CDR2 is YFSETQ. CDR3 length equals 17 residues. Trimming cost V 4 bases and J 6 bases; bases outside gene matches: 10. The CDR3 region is CASSLSPGLAGVDTQYF. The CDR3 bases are TGCGCCAGCAGCCTTTCCCCGGGACTAGCGGGAGTGGATACGCAGTATTTT. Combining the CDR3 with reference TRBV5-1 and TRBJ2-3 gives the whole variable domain KAGVTQTPRYLIKTRGQQVTLSCSPISGHRSVSWYQQTPGQGLQFLFEYFSETQRNKGNFPGRFSGRQFSNSRSEMNVSTLELGDSALYLCASSLSPGLAGVDTQYFGPGTRLTVL.

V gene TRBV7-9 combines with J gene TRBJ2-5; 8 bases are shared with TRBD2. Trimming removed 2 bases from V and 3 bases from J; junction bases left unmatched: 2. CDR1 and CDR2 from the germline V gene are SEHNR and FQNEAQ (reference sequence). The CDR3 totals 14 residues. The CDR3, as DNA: TGTGCCAGCAGCTTACCGGGACTAGAAGAGACCCAGTACTTC. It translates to CASSLPGLEETQYF.

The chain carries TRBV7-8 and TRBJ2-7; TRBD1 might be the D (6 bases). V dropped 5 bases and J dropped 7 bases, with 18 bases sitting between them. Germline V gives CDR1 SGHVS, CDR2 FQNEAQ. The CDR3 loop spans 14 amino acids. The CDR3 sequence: CASSRSGSTGEQYF. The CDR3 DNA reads TGTGCCAGCAGCCGGAGCGGATCAACAGGGGAGCAGTACTTC.

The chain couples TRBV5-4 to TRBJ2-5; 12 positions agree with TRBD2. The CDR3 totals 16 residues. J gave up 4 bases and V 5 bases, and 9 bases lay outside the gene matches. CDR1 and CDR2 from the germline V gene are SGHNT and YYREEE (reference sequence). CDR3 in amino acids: CASSPSSGRAAETQYF. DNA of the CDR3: TGTGCCAGCAGTCCGTCTAGCGGGAGGGCCGCAGAGACCCAGTACTTC.

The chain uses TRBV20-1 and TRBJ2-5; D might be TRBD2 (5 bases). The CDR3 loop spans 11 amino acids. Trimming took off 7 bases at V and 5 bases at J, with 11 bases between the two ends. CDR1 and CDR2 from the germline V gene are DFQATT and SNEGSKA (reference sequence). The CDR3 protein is CSVLGQETQYF. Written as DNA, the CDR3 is TGCAGTGTACTAGGTCAGGAGACCCAGTACTTC.

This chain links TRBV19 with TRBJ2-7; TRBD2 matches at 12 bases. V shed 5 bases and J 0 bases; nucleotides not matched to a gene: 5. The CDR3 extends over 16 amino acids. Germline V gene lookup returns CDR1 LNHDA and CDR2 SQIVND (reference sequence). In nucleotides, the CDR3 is TGTGCCAGTAGTGCCGAGACTAGCGGGAGCTCCTACGAGCAGTACTTC. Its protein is CASSAETSGSSYEQYF.

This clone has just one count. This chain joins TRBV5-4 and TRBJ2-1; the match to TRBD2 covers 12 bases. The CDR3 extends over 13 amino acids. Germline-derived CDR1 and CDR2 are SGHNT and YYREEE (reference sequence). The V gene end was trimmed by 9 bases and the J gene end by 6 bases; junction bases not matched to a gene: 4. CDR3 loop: CATRLAGVNEQFF. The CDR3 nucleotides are TGTGCCACCCGACTAGCGGGAGTCAATGAGCAGTTCTTC.

In DNA form, the CDR3 reads TGCAGCGGGAGTTTAGAGAACACTGAAGCTTTCTTT. Translating gives CSGSLENTEAFF. The gene calls are TRBV29-1 and TRBJ1-1; D remains ambiguous. Trimming took 7 bases from V and 1 from J, leaving 10 bases between them. This CDR3 has 12 amino acids. The germline V gene has CDR1 SQVTM and CDR2 ANQGSEA. Full variable domain (outside the CDR3, taken from reference TRBV29-1 and TRBJ1-1): SAVISQKPSRDICQRGTSLTIQCQVDSQVTMMFWYRQQPGQSLTLIATANQGSEATYESGFVIDKFPISRPNLTFSTLTVSNMSPEDSSIYLCSGSLENTEAFFGQGTRLTVV.

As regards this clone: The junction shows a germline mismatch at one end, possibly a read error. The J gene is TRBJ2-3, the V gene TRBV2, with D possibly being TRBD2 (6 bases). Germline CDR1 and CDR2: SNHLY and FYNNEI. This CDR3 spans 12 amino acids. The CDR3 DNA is TGTGCCATCAGGGACTCCACAGATATGCAGTATTTT. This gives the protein CAIRDSTDMQYF.

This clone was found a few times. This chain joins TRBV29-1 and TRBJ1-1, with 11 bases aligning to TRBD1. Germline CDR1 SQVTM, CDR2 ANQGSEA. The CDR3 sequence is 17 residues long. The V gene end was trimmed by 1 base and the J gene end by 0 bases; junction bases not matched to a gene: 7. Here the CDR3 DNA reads TGCAGCGTTGAAGGAGGACAGGGGGCCAATATGAACACTGAAGCTTTCTTT. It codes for CSVEGGQGANMNTEAFF.

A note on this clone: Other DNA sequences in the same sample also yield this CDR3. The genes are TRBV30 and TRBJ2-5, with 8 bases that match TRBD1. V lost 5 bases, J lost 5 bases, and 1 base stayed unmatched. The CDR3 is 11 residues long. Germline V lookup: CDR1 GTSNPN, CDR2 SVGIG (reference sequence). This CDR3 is CAWSGGETQYF. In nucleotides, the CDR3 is TGTGCCTGGTCAGGGGGCGAGACCCAGTACTTC.

CDR3 region: CATSGGQSSEQYF. DNA for the CDR3: TGTGCCACCAGCGGTGGACAGAGTAGCGAGCAGTACTTC. The chain recombines TRBV15 with TRBJ2-7; weak D call: TRBD1 (6 bases). In germline, CDR1 is LNHNV, CDR2 YYDKDF (reference sequence). V was clipped by 5 bases and J by 6 bases, with 14 bases between them. This CDR3 is 13 amino acids long.

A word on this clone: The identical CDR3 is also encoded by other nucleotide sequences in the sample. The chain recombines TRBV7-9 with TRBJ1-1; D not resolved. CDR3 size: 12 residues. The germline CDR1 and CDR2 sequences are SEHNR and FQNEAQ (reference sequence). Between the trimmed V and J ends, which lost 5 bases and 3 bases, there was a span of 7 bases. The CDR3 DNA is TGTGCCAGCAGCCGGGAGGACACTGAAGCTTTCTTT. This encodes CASSREDTEAFF.

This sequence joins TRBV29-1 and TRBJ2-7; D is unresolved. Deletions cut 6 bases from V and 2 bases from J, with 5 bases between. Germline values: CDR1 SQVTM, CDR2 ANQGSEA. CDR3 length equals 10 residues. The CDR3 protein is CSVATYEQYF. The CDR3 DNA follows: TGCAGCGTCGCGACCTACGAGCAGTACTTC.

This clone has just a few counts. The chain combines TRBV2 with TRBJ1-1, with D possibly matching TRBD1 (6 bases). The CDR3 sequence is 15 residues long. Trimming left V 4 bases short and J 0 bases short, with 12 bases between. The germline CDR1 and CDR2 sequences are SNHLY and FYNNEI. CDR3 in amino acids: CASSVEGGVNTEAFF. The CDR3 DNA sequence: TGTGCCAGCAGTGTAGAGGGGGGGGTGAACACTGAAGCTTTCTTT.

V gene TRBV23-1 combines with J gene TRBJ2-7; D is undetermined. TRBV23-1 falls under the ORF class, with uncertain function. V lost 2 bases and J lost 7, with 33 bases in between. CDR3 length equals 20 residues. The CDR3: CASSQPPPRGPRAWLREQYF. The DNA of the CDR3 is TGCGCCAGCAGTCAACCCCCCCCTAGAGGCCCCAGAGCATGGTTGAGGGAGCAGTACTTC.